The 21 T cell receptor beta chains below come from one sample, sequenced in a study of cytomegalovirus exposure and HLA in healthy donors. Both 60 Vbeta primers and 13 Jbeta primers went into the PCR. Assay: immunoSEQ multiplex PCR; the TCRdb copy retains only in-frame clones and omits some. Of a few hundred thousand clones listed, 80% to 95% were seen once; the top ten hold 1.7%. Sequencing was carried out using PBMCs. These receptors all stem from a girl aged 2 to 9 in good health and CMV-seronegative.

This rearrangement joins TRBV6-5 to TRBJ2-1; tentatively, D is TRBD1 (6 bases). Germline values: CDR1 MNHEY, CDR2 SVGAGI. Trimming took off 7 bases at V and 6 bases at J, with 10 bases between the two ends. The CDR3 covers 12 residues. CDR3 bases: TGTGCCAGCACAGGGGTCGGCAATGAGCAGTTCTTC. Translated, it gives CASTGVGNEQFF.

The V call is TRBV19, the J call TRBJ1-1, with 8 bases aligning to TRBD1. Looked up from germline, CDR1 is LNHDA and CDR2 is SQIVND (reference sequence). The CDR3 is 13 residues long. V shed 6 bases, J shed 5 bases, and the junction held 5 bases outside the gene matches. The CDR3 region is CASRDRAGTEAFF. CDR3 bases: TGTGCCAGTAGGGACAGGGCGGGGACTGAAGCTTTCTTT.

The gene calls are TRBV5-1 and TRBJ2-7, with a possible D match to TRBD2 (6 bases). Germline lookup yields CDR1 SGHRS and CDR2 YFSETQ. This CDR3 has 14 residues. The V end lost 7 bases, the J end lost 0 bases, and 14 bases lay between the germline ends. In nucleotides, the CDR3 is TGCGCCAGCCAAGGTAGCGGAAACTCCTACGAGCAGTACTTC. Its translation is CASQGSGNSYEQYF.

The CDR3 reads CASSQASAGETEAFF. The CDR3 DNA follows: TGCGCCAGCAGCCAAGCTTCAGCAGGGGAAACTGAAGCTTTCTTT. The rearrangement joins TRBV4-1 to TRBJ1-1; D is perhaps TRBD1 (6 bases). V shed 1 base and J shed 5 bases, with 14 bases lying between them. CDR1 is MGHRA, CDR2 YSYEKL, per germline. The CDR3 runs to 15 residues.

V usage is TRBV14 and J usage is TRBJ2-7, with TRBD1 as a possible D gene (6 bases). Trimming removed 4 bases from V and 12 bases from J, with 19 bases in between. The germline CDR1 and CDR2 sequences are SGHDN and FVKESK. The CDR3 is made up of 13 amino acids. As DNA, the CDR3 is TGTGCCAGCAGCCGGACAGAATTTGAGCTAGCGTACTTC. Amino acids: CASSRTEFELAYF.

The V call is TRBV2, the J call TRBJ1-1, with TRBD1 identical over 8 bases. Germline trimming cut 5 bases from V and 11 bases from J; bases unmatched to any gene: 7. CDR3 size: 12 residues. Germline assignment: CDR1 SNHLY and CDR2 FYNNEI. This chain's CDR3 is CASSQMDRDAFF. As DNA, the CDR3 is TGTGCCAGCAGTCAGATGGACAGGGATGCTTTCTTT. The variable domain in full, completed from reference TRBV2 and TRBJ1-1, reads EPEVTQTPSHQVTQMGQEVILRCVPISNHLYFYWYRQILGQKVEFLVSFYNNEISEKSEIFDDQFSVERPDGSNFTLKIRSTKLEDSAMYFCASSQMDRDAFFGQGTRLTVV.

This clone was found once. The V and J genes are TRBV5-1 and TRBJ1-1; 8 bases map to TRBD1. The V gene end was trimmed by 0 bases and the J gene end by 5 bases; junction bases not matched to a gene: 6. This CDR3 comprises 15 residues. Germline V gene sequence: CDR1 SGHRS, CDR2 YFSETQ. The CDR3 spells CASSLAGQGWTEAFF. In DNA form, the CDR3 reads TGCGCCAGCAGCTTGGCCGGACAGGGATGGACTGAAGCTTTCTTT.

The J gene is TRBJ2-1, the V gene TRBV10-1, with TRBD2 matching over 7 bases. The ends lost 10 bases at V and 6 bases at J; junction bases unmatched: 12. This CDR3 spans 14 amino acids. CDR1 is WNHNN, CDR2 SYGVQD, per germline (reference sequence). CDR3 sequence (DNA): TGCGCCACCACGGGGAGGGTCAGGGTCAATGAGCAGTTCTTC. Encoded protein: CATTGRVRVNEQFF.

The CDR3, as DNA: TGCGCCAGCAGCTTGGCAGGGGGCGGCTACACCTTC. Translating it yields CASSLAGGGYTF. V is TRBV5-1 and J is TRBJ1-2; 8 bases are shared with TRBD1. CDR1 is SGHRS, CDR2 YFSETQ, per germline. V lost 0 bases, J lost 8 bases, and 0 bases stayed unmatched. This CDR3 comprises 12 residues.

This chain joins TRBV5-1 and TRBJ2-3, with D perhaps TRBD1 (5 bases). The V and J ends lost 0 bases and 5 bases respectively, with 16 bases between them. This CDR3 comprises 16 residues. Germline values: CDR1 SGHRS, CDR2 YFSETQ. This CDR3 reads CASSLASGARGDTQYF. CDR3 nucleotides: TGCGCCAGCAGCTTGGCTAGTGGGGCGAGAGGAGATACGCAGTATTTT. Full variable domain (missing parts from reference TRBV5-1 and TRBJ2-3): KAGVTQTPRYLIKTRGQQVTLSCSPISGHRSVSWYQQTPGQGLQFLFEYFSETQRNKGNFPGRFSGRQFSNSRSEMNVSTLELGDSALYLCASSLASGARGDTQYFGPGTRLTVL.

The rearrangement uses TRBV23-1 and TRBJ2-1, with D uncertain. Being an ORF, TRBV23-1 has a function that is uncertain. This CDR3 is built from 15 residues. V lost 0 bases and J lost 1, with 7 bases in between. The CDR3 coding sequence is TGCGCCAGCAGTCAATCGAGCCCTTCCTACAATGAGCAGTTCTTC. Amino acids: CASSQSSPSYNEQFF.

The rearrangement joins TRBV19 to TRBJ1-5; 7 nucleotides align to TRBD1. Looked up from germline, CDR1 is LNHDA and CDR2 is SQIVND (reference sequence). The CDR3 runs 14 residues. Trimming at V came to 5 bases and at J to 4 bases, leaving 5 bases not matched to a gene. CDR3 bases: TGTGCCAGTAGTGTTCAGGGGGGAAATCAGCCCCAGCATTTT. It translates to CASSVQGGNQPQHF.

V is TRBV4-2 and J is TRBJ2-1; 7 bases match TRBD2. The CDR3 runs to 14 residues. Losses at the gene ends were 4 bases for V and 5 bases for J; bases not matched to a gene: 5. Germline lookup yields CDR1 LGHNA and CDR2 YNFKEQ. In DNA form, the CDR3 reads TGTGCCAGCAGCCTTTCGGGACTAAACAATGAGCAGTTCTTC. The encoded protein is CASSLSGLNNEQFF.

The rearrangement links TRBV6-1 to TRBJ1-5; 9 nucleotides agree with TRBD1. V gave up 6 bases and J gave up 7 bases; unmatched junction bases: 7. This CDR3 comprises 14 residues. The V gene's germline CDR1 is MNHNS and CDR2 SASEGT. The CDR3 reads CASRSWTGAQPQHF. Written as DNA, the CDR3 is TGTGCCAGCAGATCCTGGACAGGGGCCCAGCCCCAGCATTTT.

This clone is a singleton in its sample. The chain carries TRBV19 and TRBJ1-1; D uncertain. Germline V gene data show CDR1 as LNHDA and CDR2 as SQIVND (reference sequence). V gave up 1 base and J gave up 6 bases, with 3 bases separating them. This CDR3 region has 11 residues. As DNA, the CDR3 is TGTGCCAGTAGTATAGGGCCTGAAGCTTTCTTT. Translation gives CASSIGPEAFF.

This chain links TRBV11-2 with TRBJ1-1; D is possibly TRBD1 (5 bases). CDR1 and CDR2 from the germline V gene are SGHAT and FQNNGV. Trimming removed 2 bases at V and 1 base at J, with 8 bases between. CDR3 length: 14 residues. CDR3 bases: TGTGCCAGCAGCTTACCCGACAGGAACACTGAAGCTTTCTTT. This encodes CASSLPDRNTEAFF.

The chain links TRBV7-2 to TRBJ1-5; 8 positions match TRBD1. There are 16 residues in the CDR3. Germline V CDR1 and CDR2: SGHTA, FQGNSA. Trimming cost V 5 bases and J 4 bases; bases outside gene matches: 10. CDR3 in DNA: TGTGCCAGCAGCCTTACCGGACAGGGATTAAATCAGCCCCAGCATTTT. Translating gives CASSLTGQGLNQPQHF.

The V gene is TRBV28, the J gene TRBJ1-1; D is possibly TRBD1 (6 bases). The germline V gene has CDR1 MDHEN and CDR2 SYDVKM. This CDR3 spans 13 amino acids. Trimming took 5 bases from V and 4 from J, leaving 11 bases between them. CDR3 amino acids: CASSLTGSTEAFF. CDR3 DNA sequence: TGTGCCAGCAGTCTAACAGGGTCCACTGAAGCTTTCTTT.

CDR3 amino acids: CASSLKRGPYNEQFF. Written as DNA, the CDR3 is TGTGCCAGCAGCTTAAAGCGGGGGCCCTACAATGAGCAGTTCTTC. The V and J genes are TRBV7-2 and TRBJ2-1, with 8 bases fitting TRBD2. CDR3 length: 15 residues. CDR1 is SGHTA, CDR2 FQGNSA, per germline. The J segment lost 2 bases and the V segment lost 2 bases, leaving 2 bases of the junction unmatched.

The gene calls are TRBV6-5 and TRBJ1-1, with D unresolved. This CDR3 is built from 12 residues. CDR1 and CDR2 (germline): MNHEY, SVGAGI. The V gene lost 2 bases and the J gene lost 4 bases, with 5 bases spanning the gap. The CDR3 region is CASSYTGTEAFF. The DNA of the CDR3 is TGTGCCAGCAGTTACACCGGCACTGAAGCTTTCTTT.

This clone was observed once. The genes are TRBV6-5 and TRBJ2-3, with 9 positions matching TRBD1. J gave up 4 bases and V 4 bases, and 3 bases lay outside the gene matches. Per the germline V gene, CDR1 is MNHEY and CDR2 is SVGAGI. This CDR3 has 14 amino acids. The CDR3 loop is CASSWDRAADTQYF. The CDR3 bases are TGTGCCAGCAGTTGGGACAGGGCCGCAGATACGCAGTATTTT.